The present T cell receptor beta chain was sequenced within a study of blood T cells in healthy people across ages. Study-level findings and limits: With naive T cell percentage, TCR beta diversity showed a strong correlation.

A second PCR, run for about 7 to 11 cycles, used a sample-barcoded 5' primer plus a J-beta primer mix. Every single cDNA molecule received a tag from a template-switch adaptor with 12 random nucleotides. One entry per CDR3 protein results from TCRdb running MiXCR on the 5' RACE reads. The table has about 600,000 distinct CDR3 sequences, around 50% seen once; the top ten hold roughly 25%. Points on this clonotype: Its specificity is unknown. A much larger clone lies one base from this, so it may be a read error.

CDR1 and CDR2 from the germline V gene are MNHEY and SVGAGI. CDR3 length: 17 residues. This receptor was obtained from an elderly man in good health. What was sequenced was blood. The V and J genes are TRBV6-5 and TRBJ2-7, with 11 bases matching TRBD2. CDR3 amino acids: CAGSYRMSTSGADEQYF. As DNA, the CDR3 is TGTGCCGGCAGTTACCGCATGTCGACTAGCGGGGCGGACGAGCAGTACTTC.